These 5 T cell receptor beta chains came from one sample sequenced in a study of CD8 T cells in ankylosing spondylitis. TCRdb called the 5' RACE reads again in MiXCR, with one record for every CDR3 protein. This sample has approximately 500,000 distinct CDR3 sequences, with roughly 13% found just once. General study points: Within ankylosing spondylitis blood, a TCR beta motif made up of eight or nine highly homologous variants appeared to be characteristic.

No antigens are known for them. Sequenced: blood, either unsorted or a sorted T cell fraction (not recorded which). The receptors were sampled from a male donor with ankylosing spondylitis.

This clonotype was seen a handful of times. V gene TRBV12-3 or TRBV12-4 combines with J gene TRBJ2-5; D may correspond to TRBD1 or TRBD2 (5 bases each). CDR3 length equals 13 residues. Trimming left V 6 bases short and J 5 bases short, with 13 bases between. The CDR3 DNA is TGTGCCAGCAGCCCCACAGAGGGGGAGACCCAGTACTTC. Its protein product is CASSPTEGETQYF.

In its sample, this clonotype was seen a few times. The chain combines TRBV6-2 or TRBV6-3 with TRBJ2-5, with unresolved D. The CDR3 length is 14 residues. CDR1 MNHEY and CDR2 SVGEGT come from the germline V gene. The germline V and J ends were trimmed by 5 bases and 6 bases, with 16 bases remaining between them. The CDR3 nucleotides read TGTGCCAGCAGTAACGAGACCCCCTTTCAGACCCAGTACTTC. It codes for CASSNETPFQTQYF.

This clonotype showed up just a few times. This chain links TRBV2 with TRBJ2-3; perhaps TRBD2 as D (5 bases). CDR3 length equals 14 residues. Germline CDR1 SNHLY, CDR2 FYNNEI. Trimming removed 6 bases from V and 0 bases from J, with 10 bases in between. The CDR3 reads CASRASPSTDTQYF. The CDR3 coding sequence is TGTGCCAGCAGGGCTAGCCCTAGCACAGATACGCAGTATTTT.

This clonotype was counted only a few times. V is TRBV20-1 and J is TRBJ1-4; D is ambiguous. This CDR3 region has 14 residues. V was clipped by 5 bases and J by 2 bases, with 12 bases between them. CDR1 DFQATT and CDR2 SNEGSKA come from the germline V gene (reference sequence). The CDR3 loop reads CSAYPGRTNEKLFF. CDR3 in DNA: TGCAGTGCTTATCCGGGGAGGACTAATGAAAAACTGTTTTTT.

This chain joins TRBV6-5 and TRBJ2-2, with D perhaps assigned TRBD1 or TRBD2 (5 bases each). V was cut by 4 bases and J by 6 bases, with 18 bases left in between. The CDR3 sequence is 16 residues long. Germline V gene lookup returns CDR1 MNHEY and CDR2 SVGAGI. The DNA for the CDR3 is TGTGCCAGCAGTTCTCCGGCAGGGAGTGTTTCCGGGGAGCTGTTTTTT. It encodes CASSSPAGSVSGELFF.